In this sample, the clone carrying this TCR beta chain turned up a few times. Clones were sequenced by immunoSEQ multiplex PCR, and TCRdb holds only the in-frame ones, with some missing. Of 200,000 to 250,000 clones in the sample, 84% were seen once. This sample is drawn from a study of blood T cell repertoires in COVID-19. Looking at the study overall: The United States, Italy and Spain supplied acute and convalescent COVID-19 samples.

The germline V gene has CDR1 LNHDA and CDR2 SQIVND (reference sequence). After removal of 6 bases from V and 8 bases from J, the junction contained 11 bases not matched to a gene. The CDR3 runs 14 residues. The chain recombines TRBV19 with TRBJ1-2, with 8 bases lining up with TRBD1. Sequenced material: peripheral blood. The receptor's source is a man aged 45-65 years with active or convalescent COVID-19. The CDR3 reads CASSPGGLGQGYTF. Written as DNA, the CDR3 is TGTGCCAGTAGCCCAGGGGGCCTCGGACAGGGCTACACCTTC.